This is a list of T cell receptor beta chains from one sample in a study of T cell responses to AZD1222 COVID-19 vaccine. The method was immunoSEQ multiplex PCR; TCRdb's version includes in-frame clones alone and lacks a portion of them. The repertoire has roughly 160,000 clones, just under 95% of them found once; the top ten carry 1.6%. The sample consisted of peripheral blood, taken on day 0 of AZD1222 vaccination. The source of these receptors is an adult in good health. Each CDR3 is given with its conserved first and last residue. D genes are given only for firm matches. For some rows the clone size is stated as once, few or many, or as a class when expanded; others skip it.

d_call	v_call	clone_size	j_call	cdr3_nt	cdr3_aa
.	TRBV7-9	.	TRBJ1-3	TGTGCCAGCACGAGGTCCGGGGTTGGAAACACCATATATTTT	CASTRSGVGNTIYF
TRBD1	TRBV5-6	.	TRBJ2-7	TGTGCCAGCAGCTTAACCGGGACAGGGGTTTACGAGCAGTACTTC	CASSLTGTGVYEQYF
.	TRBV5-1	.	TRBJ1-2	TGCGCCAGCAGAGTTCAGGAATCGAATGGCTACACCTTC	CASRVQESNGYTF
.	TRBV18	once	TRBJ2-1	TGTGCCAGCTCACCTTTTGACAGCTCCTACAATGAGCAGTTCTTC	CASSPFDSSYNEQFF
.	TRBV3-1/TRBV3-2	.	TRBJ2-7	TGTGCCAGCAGCCAAGACGGGGGCGGGGAGGCCTACGAGCAGTACTTC	CASSQDGGGEAYEQYF
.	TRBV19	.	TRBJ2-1	TGTGCCAGTAGTATGGGAGGATTAGAGCAGTTCTTC	CASSMGGLEQFF
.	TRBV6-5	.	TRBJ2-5	TGTGCCAGCAGTTACAGTCAGACCCAGTACTTC	CASSYSQTQYF
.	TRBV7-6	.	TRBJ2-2	TGTGCCAGCAGCTTCCTTCCAACCTGGCGGGGTCAACCCGGGGAGCTGTTTTTT	CASSFLPTWRGQPGELFF
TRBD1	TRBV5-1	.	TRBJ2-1	TGCGCCAGCAGCGTGGGACAGGGAGGGAACAATGAGCAGTTCTTC	CASSVGQGGNNEQFF
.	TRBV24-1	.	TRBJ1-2	TGTGCCACCAGTGATCCAACTGTGGGCTACACCTTC	CATSDPTVGYTF
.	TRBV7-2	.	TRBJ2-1	TGTGCCAGCACCGTACTAGCTTGGTCCTCCTACAATGAGCAGTTCTTC	CASTVLAWSSYNEQFF
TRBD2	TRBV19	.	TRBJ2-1	TGTGCCAGTTCCCGACTAGCGGGAGCTTTGGGAGAGCAGTTCTTC	CASSRLAGALGEQFF
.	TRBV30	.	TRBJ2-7	TGTGCCTGGAGTAAGGGGGGGGTGGTGCACGAGCAGTACTTC	CAWSKGGVVHEQYF
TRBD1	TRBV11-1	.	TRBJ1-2	TGTGCCAGCAGCTTAAATAAGCAGGGGGCGACTTATGGCTACACCTTC	CASSLNKQGATYGYTF
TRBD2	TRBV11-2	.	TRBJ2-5	TGTGCCAGCAGCTTTTCAGCGGGGGGACAAGAGACCCAGTACTTC	CASSFSAGGQETQYF
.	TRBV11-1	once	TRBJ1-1	TGTGCCAGCACCCCCCAGGGATCGAGGAACACTGAAGCTTTCTTT	CASTPQGSRNTEAFF
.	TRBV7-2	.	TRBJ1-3	TGTGCCAGCAGCTTAGTTAGGGCGAGAACAAAGTCTGGAAACACCATATATTTT	CASSLVRARTKSGNTIYF
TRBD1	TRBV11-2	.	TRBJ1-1	TGTGCCAGCAGCCGCCCCCGGGGACAGGGCATCTTGGAAGCTTTCTTT	CASSRPRGQGILEAFF
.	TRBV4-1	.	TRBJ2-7	TGCGCCAGCAGCCATGGACACCTCTACGAGCAGTACTTC	CASSHGHLYEQYF
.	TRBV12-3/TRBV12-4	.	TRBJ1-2	TGTGCCAGCAGTTTGCGGGATGGCTACACCTTC	CASSLRDGYTF
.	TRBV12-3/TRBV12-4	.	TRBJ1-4	TGTGCCAGCAGTTTTGTGGGGGAGGAAAAACTGTTTTTT	CASSFVGEEKLFF
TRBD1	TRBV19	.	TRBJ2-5	TGTGCCAGTGGAGACAGGGGGCGTGGGGAGACCCAGTACTTC	CASGDRGRGETQYF
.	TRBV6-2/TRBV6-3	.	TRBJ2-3	TGTGCCAGCAGTTTTCTCCCCGGGACACCGTGGGGGACAGATACGCAGTATTTT	CASSFLPGTPWGTDTQYF
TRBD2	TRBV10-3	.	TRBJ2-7	TGTGCCATCAGGGGACTAGCGAATTACGAGCAGTACTTC	CAIRGLANYEQYF
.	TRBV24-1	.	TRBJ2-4	TGTGCCACCAGTGATAAGGGTAAGAGCATTCAGTACTTC	CATSDKGKSIQYF